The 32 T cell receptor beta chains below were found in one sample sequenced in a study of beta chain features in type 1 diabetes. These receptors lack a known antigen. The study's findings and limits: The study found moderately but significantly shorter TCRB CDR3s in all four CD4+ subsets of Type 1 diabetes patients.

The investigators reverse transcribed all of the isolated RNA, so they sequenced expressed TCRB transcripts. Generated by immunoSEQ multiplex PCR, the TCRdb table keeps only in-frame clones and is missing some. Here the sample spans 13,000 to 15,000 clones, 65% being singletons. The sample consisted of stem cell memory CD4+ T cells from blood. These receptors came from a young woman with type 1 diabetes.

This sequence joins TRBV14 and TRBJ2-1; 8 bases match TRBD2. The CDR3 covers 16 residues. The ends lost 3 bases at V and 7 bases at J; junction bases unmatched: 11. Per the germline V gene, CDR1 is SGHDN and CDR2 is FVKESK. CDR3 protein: CASSQAGLGARNEQFF. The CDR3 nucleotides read TGTGCCAGCAGCCAGGCGGGACTAGGGGCAAGGAATGAGCAGTTCTTC.

CDR3 in amino acids: CAWKDWALGKLFF. CDR3 bases: TGTGCCTGGAAGGACTGGGCTCTGGGAAAACTGTTTTTT. The rearrangement uses TRBV30 and TRBJ1-4; no clear D gene. Germline V gene data show CDR1 as GTSNPN and CDR2 as SVGIG (reference sequence). With 4 bases removed from V and 10 bases from J, the gap between germline ends came to 16 bases. This CDR3 is 13 amino acids long.

The CDR3 loop is CASSLELVGVYGYTF. The DNA for the CDR3 is TGTGCCAGCAGCTTGGAATTGGTAGGAGTCTATGGCTACACCTTC. The V and J genes are TRBV5-4 and TRBJ1-2; no firm D call. The CDR3 contains 15 residues. V gave up 0 bases and J gave up 4 bases, with 13 bases separating them. The germline CDR1 and CDR2 sequences are SGHNT and YYREEE (reference sequence). The full variable domain, in which reference TRBV5-4 and TRBJ1-2 provide the parts outside the CDR3, is ETGVTQSPTHLIKTRGQQVTLRCSSQSGHNTVSWYQQALGQGPQFIFQYYREEENGRGNFPPRFSGLQFPNYSSELNVNALELDDSALYLCASSLELVGVYGYTFGSGTRLTVV.

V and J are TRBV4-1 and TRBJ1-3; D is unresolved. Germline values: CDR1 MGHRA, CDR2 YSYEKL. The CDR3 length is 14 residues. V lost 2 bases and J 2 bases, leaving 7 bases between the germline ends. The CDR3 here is CASSQRIAGNTIYF. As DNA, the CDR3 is TGCGCCAGCAGCCAACGTATAGCTGGAAACACCATATATTTT.

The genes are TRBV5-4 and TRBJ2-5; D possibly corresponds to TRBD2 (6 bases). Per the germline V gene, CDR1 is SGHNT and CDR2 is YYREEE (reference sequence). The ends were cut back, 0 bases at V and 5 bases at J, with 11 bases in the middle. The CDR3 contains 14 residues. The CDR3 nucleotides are TGTGCCAGCAGCTTGGGGCATGCGGGGGAGACCCAGTACTTC. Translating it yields CASSLGHAGETQYF.

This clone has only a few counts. In nucleotides, the CDR3 is TGCAGCGTTGACCGGACTAGCGGGAGGGGGCCCAATGAGCAGTTCTTC. This translates into CSVDRTSGRGPNEQFF. This chain connects TRBV29-1 to TRBJ2-1; 15 bases map to TRBD2. From germline, CDR1 is SQVTM and CDR2 ANQGSEA. This CDR3 has 16 residues. V lost 3 bases to trimming and J lost 6 bases; unmatched junction nucleotides: 6.

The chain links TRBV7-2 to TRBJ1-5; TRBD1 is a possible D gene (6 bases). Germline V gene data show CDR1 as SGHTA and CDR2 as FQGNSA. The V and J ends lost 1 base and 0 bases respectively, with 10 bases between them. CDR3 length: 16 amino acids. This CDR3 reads CASSLGGRGSNQPQHF. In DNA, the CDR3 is TGTGCCAGCAGCTTAGGAGGCAGGGGTAGCAATCAGCCCCAGCATTTT.

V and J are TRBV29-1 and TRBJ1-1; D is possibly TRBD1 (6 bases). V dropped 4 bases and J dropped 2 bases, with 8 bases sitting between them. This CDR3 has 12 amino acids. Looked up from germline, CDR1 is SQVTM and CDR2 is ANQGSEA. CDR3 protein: CSVGGRNTEAFF. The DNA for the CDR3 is TGCAGCGTTGGGGGGCGAAACACTGAAGCTTTCTTT.

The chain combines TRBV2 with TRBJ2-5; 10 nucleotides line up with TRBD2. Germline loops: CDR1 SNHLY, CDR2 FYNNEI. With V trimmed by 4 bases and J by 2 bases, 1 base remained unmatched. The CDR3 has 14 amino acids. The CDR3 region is CASSGTSGQETQYF. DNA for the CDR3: TGTGCCAGCAGTGGGACTAGCGGACAAGAGACCCAGTACTTC.

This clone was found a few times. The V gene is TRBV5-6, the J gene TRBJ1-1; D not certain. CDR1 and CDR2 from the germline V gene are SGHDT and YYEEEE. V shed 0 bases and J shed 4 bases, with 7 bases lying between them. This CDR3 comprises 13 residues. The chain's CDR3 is CASSLGGPTEAFF. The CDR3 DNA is TGTGCCAGCAGCTTGGGAGGGCCCACTGAAGCTTTCTTT.

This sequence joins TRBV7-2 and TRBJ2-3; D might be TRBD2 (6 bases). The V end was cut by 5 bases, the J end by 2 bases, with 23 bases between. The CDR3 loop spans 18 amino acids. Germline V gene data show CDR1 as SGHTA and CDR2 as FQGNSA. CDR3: CASSAQGIGGLITDTQYF. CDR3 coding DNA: TGTGCCAGCAGCGCCCAAGGCATCGGGGGACTCATCACAGATACGCAGTATTTT.

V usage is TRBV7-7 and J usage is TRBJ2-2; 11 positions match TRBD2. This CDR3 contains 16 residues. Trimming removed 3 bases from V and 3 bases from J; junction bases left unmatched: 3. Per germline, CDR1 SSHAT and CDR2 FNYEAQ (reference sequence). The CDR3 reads CASSLLAGGYTGELFF. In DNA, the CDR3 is TGTGCCAGCAGCTTGCTAGCGGGGGGATACACCGGGGAGCTGTTTTTT.

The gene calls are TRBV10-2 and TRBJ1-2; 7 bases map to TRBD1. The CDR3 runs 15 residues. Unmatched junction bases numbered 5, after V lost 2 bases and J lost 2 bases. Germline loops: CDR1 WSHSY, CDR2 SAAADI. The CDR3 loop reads CASSEDRASNYGYTF. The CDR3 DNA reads TGCGCCAGCAGTGAGGACAGGGCGTCCAACTATGGCTACACCTTC.

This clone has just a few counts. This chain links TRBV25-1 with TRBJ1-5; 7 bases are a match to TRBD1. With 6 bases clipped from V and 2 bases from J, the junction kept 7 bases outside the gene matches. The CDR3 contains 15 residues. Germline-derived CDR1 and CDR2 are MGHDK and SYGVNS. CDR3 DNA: TGTGCCAGCAGAAGTGCAGGACAGGGCAATCAGCCCCAGCATTTT. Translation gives CASRSAGQGNQPQHF.

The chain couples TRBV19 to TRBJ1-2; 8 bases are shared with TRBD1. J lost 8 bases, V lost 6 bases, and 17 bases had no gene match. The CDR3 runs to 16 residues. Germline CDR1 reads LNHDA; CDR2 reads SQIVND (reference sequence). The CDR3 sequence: CASRTPGQGRKEGYTF. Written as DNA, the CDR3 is TGTGCCAGTAGAACCCCCGGACAGGGTCGAAAGGAAGGCTACACCTTC.

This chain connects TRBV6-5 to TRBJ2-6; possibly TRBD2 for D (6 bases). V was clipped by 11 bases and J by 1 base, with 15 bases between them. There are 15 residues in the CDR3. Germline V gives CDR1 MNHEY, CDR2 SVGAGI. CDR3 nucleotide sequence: TGTGCCTGCGGGGCTGATAATTCTGGGGCCAACGTCCTGACTTTC. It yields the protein CACGADNSGANVLTF.

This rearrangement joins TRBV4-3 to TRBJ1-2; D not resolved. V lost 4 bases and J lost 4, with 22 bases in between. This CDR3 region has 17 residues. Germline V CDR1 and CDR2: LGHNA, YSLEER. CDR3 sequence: CASSREPSQGGIYGYTF. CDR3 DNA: TGCGCCAGCAGCCGAGAACCAAGCCAAGGAGGTATCTATGGCTACACCTTC.

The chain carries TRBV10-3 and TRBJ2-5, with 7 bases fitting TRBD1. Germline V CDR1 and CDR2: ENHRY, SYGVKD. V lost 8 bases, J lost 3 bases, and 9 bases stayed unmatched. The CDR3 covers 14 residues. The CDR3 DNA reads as TGTGCCATCGGCCACCCCGGGACAGAAGAGACCCAGTACTTC. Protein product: CAIGHPGTEETQYF.

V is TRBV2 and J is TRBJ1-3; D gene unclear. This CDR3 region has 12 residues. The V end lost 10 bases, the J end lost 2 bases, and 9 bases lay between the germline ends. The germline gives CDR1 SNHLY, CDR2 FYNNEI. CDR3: CAKQRAGNTIYF. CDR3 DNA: TGTGCCAAACAGAGAGCTGGAAACACCATATATTTT.

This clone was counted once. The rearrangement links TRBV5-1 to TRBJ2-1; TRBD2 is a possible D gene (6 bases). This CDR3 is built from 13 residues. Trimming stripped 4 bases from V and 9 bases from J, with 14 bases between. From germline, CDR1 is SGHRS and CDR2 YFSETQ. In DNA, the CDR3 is TGCGCCAGCAGCATTACCGGGGGTGGTGAGCAGTTCTTC. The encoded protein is CASSITGGGEQFF.

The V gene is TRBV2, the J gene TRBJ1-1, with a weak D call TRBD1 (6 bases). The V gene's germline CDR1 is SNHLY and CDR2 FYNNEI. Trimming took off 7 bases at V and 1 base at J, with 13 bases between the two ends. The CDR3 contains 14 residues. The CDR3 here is CASTWTEKNTEAFF. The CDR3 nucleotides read TGTGCCAGCACGTGGACAGAGAAGAACACTGAAGCTTTCTTT. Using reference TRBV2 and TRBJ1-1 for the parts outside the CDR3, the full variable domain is EPEVTQTPSHQVTQMGQEVILRCVPISNHLYFYWYRQILGQKVEFLVSFYNNEISEKSEIFDDQFSVERPDGSNFTLKIRSTKLEDSAMYFCASTWTEKNTEAFFGQGTRLTVV.

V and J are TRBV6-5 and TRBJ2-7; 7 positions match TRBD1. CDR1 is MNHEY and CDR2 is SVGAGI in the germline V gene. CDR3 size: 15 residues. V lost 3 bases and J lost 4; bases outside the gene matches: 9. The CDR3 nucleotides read TGTGCCAGCAGTTATGGGACAGATCCTTTATACGAGCAGTACTTC. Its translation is CASSYGTDPLYEQYF.

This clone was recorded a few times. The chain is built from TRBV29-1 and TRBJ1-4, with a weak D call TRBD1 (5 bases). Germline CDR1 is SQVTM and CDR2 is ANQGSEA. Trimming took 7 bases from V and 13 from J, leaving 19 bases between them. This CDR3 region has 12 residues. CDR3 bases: TGCAGCGCGTCGCAACAGGACCAGGGACTGTTTTTT. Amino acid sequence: CSASQQDQGLFF.

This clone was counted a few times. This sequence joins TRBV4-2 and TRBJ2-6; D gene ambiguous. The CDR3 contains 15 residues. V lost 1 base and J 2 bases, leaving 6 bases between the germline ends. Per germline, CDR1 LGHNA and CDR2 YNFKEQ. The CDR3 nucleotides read TGTGCCAGCAGCCAAGCGGGTCCTGGGGCCAACGTCCTGACTTTC. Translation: CASSQAGPGANVLTF.

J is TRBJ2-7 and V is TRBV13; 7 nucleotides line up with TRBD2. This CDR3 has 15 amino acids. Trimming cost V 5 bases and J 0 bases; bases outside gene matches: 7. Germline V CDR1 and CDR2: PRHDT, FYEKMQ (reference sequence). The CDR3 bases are TGTGCCAGCAGCCCCCCGGGGGGTAGCTCCTACGAGCAGTACTTC. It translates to CASSPPGGSSYEQYF. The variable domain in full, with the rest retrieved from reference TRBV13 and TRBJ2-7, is AAGVIQSPRHLIKEKRETATLKCYPIPRHDTVYWYQQGPGQDPQFLISFYEKMQSDKGSIPDRFSAQQFSDYHSELNMSSLELGDSALYFCASSPPGGSSYEQYFGPGTRLTVT.

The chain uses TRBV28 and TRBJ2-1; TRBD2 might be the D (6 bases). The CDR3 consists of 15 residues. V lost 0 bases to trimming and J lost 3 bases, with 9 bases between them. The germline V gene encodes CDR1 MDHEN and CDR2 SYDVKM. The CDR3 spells CASSLWGGVYNEQFF. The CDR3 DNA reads TGTGCCAGCAGTTTATGGGGGGGAGTCTACAATGAGCAGTTCTTC.

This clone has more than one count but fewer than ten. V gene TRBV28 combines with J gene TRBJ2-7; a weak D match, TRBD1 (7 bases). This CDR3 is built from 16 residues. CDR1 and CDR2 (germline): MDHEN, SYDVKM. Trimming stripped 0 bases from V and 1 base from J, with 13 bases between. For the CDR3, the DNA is TGTGCCAGCAGTTTATGGTGGCAGGGGGGTTCCTACGAGCAGTACTTC. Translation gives CASSLWWQGGSYEQYF. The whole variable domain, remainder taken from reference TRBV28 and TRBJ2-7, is DVKVTQSSRYLVKRTGEKVFLECVQDMDHENMFWYRQDPGLGLRLIYFSYDVKMKEKGDIPEGYSVSREKKERFSLILESASTNQTSMYLCASSLWWQGGSYEQYFGPGTRLTVT.

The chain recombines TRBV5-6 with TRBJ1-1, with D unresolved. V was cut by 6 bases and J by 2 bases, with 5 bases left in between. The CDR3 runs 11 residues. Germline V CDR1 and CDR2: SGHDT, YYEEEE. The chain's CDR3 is CASNLNTEAFF. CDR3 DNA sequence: TGTGCCAGCAATCTAAACACTGAAGCTTTCTTT.

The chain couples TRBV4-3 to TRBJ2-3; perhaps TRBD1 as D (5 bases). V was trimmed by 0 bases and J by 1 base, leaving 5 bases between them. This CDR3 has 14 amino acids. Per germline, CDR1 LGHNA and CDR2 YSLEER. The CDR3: CASSQEGGTDTQYF. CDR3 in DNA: TGCGCCAGCAGCCAAGAAGGGGGCACAGATACGCAGTATTTT.

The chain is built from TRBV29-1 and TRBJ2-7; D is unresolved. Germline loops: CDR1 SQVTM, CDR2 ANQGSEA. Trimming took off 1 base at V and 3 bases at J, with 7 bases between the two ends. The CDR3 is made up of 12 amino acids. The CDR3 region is CSVEARDYEQYF. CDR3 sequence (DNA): TGCAGCGTTGAAGCAAGAGACTACGAGCAGTACTTC.

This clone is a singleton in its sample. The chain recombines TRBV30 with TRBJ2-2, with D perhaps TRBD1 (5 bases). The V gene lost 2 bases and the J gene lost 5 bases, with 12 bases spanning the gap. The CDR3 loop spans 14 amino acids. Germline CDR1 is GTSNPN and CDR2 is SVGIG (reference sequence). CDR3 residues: CAWSPQGVTGELFF. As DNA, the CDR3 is TGTGCCTGGAGTCCGCAGGGTGTGACCGGGGAGCTGTTTTTT.

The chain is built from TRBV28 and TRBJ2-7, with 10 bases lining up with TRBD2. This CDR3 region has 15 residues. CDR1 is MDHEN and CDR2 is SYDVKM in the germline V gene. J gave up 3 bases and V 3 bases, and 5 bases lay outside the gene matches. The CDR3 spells CASSFLGLADYEQYF. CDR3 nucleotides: TGTGCCAGCAGTTTCCTCGGACTAGCGGACTACGAGCAGTACTTC.